Reported below is one TCR beta chain. The specificity of this receptor is unknown. Base qualities are missing; no much larger clone stands one base away. These data originate in a study of T cells after yellow fever vaccination (dated by TCRdb to about 2019). Context from the whole study: The SMART-Seq v4 Ultra Low Input RNA kit was used to prepare libraries from fractions with low cell numbers. Bulk TCR alpha and beta repertoires were sequenced longitudinally to track T-cell clones before and after primary and booster YFV17D yellow fever vaccination. Two healthy male donors made up the cohort, one aged 18 to 30 years and the other aged 30 to 40 years. Blood was drawn at multiple timepoints before and after primary and secondary immunization, with bulk PBMC replicates and cell subsets isolated. Results and caveats for the whole study, not just this receptor: Most clones expanded after primary vaccination were re-detected after the booster (around 96% of CD4 and 88% of CD8), suggesting broad memory maintenance. Because only a couple of donors were included in the study, the extent to which the findings can be generalized is limited. A small fraction of clonotypes showed up in both the CD4 and CD8 compartments, probably as a result of convergent recombination. The secondary T-cell response was weaker than the primary response but faster, peaking on day 5 instead of day 15. Computational filtering was required because FACS-sorted repertoires could contain abundant contaminating clonotypes from the bulk population.

Read against the paper, the sample's treatment or condition label means: live attenuated yellow fever vaccine strain. Two biological replicates of bulk PBMCs were collected at each blood-draw timepoint. A standard Ficoll-Paque protocol was used to isolate PBMCs from peripheral blood. RNA was extracted with TriZol from bulk PBMCs, CD4 and CD8 fractions, and dextramer-positive and dextramer-negative fractions. Sequencing used an Illumina NovaSeq 6000. TCR cDNA was made using 5'RACE template switching, a step that added a universal primer site and unique molecular identifiers. cDNA synthesis was primed from both the TCR alpha and TCR beta constant segments. Two PCR steps were used to amplify libraries, with sample barcodes and sequencing adapters being added in the second step. Sequencing of libraries was performed on Illumina HiSeq 2500 (2x100 bp) or NovaSeq (2x150 bp). The paper's data handling went like this. Reads were demultiplexed and collapsed into UMI consensus sequences with MIGEC, and V(D)J alignment was performed with MiXCR. Using edgeR on replicate PBMC samples, clonotypes were called vaccine-responding if FDR was below 0.01 and the log2 fold change was above 5 up to day 15. CD4 or CD8 identity was assigned to each bulk clonotype according to whether the clonotype was present at higher abundance in the sequenced CD4 repertoire or the sequenced CD8 repertoire. TCRdb reran the public reads through fastp at Q25 and MiXCR, keeping productive beta chains. Every entry covers one CDR3 protein and lists the most common genes and DNA from its rows. TCRdb's processing, not the study's, gives the V and J calls here. Counted in this sample were 300,000 to 350,000 distinct CDR3 sequences; 3.5% to 4.5% of them appeared once. More than 20% of the sample goes to the ten largest clones.

The sequences come from PBMCs, collected 5 days after the yellow fever booster vaccination. This sequence was found in a man aged 18 to 35 who received the YFV17D yellow fever vaccine.

DNA sequence: TGCGCCAGCAGCTTGGGCATCCAGAATGAGCAGTTCTTC. Its protein is CASSLGIQNEQFF. The chain is encoded by TRBV5-1 joined to TRBJ2-1; no D gene can be assigned with confidence. Via the germline V gene, CDR1 is SGHRS and CDR2 YFSETQ. The CDR3, cysteine through phenylalanine, is 13 amino acids long. The retained sequence is limited to the CDR3, 39 bases, with the frame set at the first base. The V end loses 0 bases and the J end loses 7 bases, and a stretch of 8 bases separates them.